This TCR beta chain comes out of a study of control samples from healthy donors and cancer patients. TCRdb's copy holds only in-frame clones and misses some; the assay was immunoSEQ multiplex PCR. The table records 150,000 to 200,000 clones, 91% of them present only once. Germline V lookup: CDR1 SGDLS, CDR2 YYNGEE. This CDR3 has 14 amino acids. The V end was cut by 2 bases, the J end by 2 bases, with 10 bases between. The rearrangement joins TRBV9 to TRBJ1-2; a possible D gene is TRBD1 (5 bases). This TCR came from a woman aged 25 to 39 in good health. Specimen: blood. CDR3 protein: CASSVGGSNYGYTF. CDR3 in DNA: TGTGCCAGCAGCGTGGGGGGTTCGAACTATGGCTACACCTTC. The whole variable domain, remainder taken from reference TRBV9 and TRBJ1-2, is DSGVTQTPKHLITATGQRVTLRCSPRSGDLSVYWYQQSLDQGLQFLIQYYNGEERAKGNILERFSAQQFPDLHSELNLSSLELGDSALYFCASSVGGSNYGYTFGSGTRLTVV.